This TCR beta chain was sequenced in a study of identical twins. TCRdb called the 5' RACE reads again in MiXCR, with one record for every CDR3 protein. The data hold around 370,000 distinct CDR3 sequences, with roughly 9% observed a single time. Whole-study results and caveats: Twin-shared out-of-frame alpha sequences were enriched for low generation probability.

This CDR3 is 10 amino acids long. The V gene's germline CDR1 is MGHDK and CDR2 SYGVNS. V lost 6 bases, J lost 11 bases, and 10 bases lay in between. Remarks on this clonotype: Its antigen is unidentified.

This chain joins TRBV25-1 and TRBJ1-1; D ambiguous. This sequence was found in a woman in her fifties or sixties in good health. The sequenced sample was naive T cells sorted from blood. The CDR3 loop reads CASRGGSAFF. In nucleotides, the CDR3 is TGTGCCAGCAGAGGAGGGTCGGCTTTCTTT.